Below are 5 T cell receptor beta chains sequenced from a single sample in a study of shared clonotypes between healthy human individuals. The table came from immunoSEQ multiplex PCR; TCRdb's copy has only in-frame clones and leaves some out. The sample has about 530,000 clones; 90% to 96% are singletons. The specimen was naive CD4+ T cells sorted from blood. Subset in this sample: CD45RA+ positively selected. Every receptor here comes from a woman aged 30 to 39 in good health.

The chain recombines TRBV6-1 with TRBJ1-3, with D unresolved. This CDR3 has 18 amino acids. From germline, CDR1 is MNHNS and CDR2 SASEGT. Trimming removed 1 base from V and 0 bases from J, with 16 bases in between. This CDR3 is CASSEVGIGSGSGNTIYF. CDR3 nucleotide sequence: TGTGCCAGCAGTGAAGTGGGTATAGGTTCGGGCTCTGGAAACACCATATATTTT.

V is TRBV4-1 and J is TRBJ2-7; TRBD1 matches at 7 bases. In germline, CDR1 is MGHRA, CDR2 YSYEKL. The V and J ends lost 4 bases and 0 bases, in that order; junction bases with no gene match: 9. The CDR3 runs 16 residues. CDR3: CASSRGPGQSSYEQYF. For the CDR3, the DNA is TGCGCCAGCAGCCGAGGGCCGGGACAGTCCTCCTACGAGCAGTACTTC.

V gene TRBV18 combines with J gene TRBJ2-1; D gene ambiguous. The CDR3 length is 15 residues. The germline V and J ends were trimmed by 0 bases and 5 bases, with 11 bases remaining between them. The germline CDR1 and CDR2 sequences are KGHSH and LQKENI. CDR3 residues: CASSPPSVQNNEQFF. DNA for the CDR3: TGTGCCAGCTCACCACCGTCGGTACAGAACAATGAGCAGTTCTTC.

The rearrangement uses TRBV5-4 and TRBJ2-1, with TRBD2 matching 7 bases. This CDR3 is built from 15 residues. After removal of 0 bases from V and 6 bases from J, the junction contained 6 bases not matched to a gene. Germline values: CDR1 SGHNT, CDR2 YYREEE (reference sequence). The CDR3 DNA sequence: TGTGCCAGCAGCTTGGACGGGAGGCGGGTCAATGAGCAGTTCTTC. Its protein product is CASSLDGRRVNEQFF.

This clone occurred once. The chain links TRBV9 to TRBJ1-3; D is uncertain. V was clipped by 4 bases and J by 2 bases, with 4 bases between them. Germline V gene sequence: CDR1 SGDLS, CDR2 YYNGEE. This CDR3 spans 12 amino acids. In DNA, the CDR3 is TGTGCCAGCAGCCCGCCTGGAAACACCATATATTTT. It codes for CASSPPGNTIYF.